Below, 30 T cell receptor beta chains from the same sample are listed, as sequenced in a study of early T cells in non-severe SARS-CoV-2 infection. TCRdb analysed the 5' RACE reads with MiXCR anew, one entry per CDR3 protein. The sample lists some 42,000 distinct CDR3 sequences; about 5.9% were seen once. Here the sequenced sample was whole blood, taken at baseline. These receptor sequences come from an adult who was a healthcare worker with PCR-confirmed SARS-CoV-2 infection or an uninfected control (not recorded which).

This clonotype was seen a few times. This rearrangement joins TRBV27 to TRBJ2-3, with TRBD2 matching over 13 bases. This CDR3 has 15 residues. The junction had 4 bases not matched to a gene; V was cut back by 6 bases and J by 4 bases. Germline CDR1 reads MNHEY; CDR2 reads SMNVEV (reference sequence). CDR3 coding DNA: TGTGCCAGCAGCCGGACTAGCGGGGGCTCAGATACGCAGTATTTT. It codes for CASSRTSGGSDTQYF.

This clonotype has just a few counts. In DNA, the CDR3 is TGTGCCAGCAGTTGGGGTGCGGGGTCGGATACGCAGTATTTT. It translates to CASSWGAGSDTQYF. This chain joins TRBV12-3 or TRBV12-4 and TRBJ2-3; TRBD2 is a possible D gene (6 bases). Trimming left V 4 bases short and J 6 bases short, with 14 bases between. This CDR3 has 14 amino acids.

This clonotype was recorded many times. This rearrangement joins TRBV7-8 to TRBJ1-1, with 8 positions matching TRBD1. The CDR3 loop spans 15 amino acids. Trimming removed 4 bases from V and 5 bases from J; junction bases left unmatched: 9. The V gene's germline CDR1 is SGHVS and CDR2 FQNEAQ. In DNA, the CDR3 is TGTGCCAGCAGCTCGGTGACAGGGGAGGGAACTGAAGCTTTCTTT. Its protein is CASSSVTGEGTEAFF. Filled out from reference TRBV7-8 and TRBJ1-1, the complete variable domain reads GAGVSQSPRYKVAKRGQDVALRCDPISGHVSLFWYQQALGQGPEFLTYFQNEAQLDKSGLPSDRFFAERPEGSVSTLKIQRTQQEDSAVYLCASSSVTGEGTEAFFGQGTRLTVV.

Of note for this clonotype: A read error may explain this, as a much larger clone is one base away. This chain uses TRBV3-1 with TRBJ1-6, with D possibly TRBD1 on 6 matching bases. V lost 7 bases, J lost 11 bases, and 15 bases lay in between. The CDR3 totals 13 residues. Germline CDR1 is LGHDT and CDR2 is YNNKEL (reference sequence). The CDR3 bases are TGTGCCAGCACACAGGGTTGGAATACACCCCTCCACTTT. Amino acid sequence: CASTQGWNTPLHF.

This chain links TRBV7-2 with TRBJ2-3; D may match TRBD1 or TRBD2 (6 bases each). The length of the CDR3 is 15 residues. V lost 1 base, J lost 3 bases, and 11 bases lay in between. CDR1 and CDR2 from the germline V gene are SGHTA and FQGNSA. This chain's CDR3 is CASSLGWGATDTQYF. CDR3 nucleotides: TGTGCCAGCAGCTTAGGTTGGGGGGCGACAGATACGCAGTATTTT.

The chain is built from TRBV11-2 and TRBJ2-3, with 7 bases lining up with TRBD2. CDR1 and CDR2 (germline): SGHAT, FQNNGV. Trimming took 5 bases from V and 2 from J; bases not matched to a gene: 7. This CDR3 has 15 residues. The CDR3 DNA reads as TGTGCCAGCAGCCCGCAGCGGGGACTCACAGATACGCAGTATTTT. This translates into CASSPQRGLTDTQYF.

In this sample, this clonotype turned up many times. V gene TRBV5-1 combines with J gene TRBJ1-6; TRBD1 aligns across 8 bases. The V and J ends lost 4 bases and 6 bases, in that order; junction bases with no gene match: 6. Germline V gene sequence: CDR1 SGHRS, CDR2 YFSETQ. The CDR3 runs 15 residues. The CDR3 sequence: CASSQRTGRNSPLHF. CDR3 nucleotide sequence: TGCGCCAGCAGCCAACGGACAGGGCGTAATTCACCCCTCCACTTT. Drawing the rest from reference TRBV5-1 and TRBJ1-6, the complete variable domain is KAGVTQTPRYLIKTRGQQVTLSCSPISGHRSVSWYQQTPGQGLQFLFEYFSETQRNKGNFPGRFSGRQFSNSRSEMNVSTLELGDSALYLCASSQRTGRNSPLHFGNGTRLTVT.

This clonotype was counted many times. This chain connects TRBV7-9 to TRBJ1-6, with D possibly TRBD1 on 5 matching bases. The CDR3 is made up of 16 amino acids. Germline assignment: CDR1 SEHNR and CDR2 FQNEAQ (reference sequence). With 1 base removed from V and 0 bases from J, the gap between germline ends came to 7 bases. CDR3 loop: CASSLGGGSYNSPLHF. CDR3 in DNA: TGTGCCAGCAGCTTAGGTGGGGGCTCCTATAATTCACCCCTCCACTTT. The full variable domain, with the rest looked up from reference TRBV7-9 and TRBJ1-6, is DTGVSQNPRHKITKRGQNVTFRCDPISEHNRLYWYRQTLGQGPEFLTYFQNEAQLEKSRLLSDRFSAERPKGSFSTLEIQRTEQGDSAMYLCASSLGGGSYNSPLHFGNGTRLTVT.

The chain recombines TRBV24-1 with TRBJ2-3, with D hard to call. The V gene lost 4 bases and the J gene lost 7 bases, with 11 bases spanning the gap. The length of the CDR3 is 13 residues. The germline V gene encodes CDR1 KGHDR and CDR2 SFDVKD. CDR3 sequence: CATSDPKKNTQYF. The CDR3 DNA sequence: TGTGCCACCAGTGACCCAAAAAAGAATACGCAGTATTTT.

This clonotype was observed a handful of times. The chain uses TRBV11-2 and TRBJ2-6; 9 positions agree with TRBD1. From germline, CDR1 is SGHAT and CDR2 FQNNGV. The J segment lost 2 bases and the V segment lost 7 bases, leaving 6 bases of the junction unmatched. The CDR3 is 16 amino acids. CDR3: CASTGRTGAGANVLTF. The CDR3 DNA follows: TGTGCCAGCACCGGGAGGACAGGGGCTGGGGCCAACGTCCTGACTTTC. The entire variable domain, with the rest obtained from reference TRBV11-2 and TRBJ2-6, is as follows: EAGVAQSPRYKIIEKRQSVAFWCNPISGHATLYWYQQILGQGPKLLIQFQNNGVVDDSQLPKDRFSAERLKGVDSTLKIQPAKLEDSAVYLCASTGRTGAGANVLTFGAGSRLTVL.

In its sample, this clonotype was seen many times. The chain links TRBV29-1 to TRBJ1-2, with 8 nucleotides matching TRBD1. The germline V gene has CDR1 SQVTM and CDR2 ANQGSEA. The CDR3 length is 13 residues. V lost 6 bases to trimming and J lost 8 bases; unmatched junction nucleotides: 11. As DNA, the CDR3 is TGCAGCGTCACCCGGACAGGGAAGGAGGGCTACACCTTC. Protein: CSVTRTGKEGYTF.

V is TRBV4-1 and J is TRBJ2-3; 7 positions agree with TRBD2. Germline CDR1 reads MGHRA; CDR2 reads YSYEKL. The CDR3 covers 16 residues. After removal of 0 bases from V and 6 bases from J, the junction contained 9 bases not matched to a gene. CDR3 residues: CASSQDNGGRRDTQYF. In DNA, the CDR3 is TGCGCCAGCAGCCAAGATAACGGCGGGAGACGTGATACGCAGTATTTT.

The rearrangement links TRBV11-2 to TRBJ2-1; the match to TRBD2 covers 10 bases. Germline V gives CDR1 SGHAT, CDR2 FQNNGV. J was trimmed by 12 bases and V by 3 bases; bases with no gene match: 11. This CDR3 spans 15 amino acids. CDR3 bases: TGTGCCAGCAGCTTGCCTAGCGGGGGACCACTGGCGCAGTTCTTC. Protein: CASSLPSGGPLAQFF.

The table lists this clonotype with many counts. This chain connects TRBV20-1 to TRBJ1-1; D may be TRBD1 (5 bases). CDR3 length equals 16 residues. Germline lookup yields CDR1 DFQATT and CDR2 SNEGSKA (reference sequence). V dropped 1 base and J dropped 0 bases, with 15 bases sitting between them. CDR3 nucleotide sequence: TGCAGTGCTAGAGTTCCTCCTGGGGCCCTGAACACTGAAGCTTTCTTT. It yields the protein CSARVPPGALNTEAFF.

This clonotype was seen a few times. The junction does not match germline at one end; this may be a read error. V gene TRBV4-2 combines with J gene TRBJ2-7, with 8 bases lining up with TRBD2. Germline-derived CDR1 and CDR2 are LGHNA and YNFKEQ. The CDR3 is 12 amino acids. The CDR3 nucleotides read TGTGCCAGCAGCCCAAGGGGAGCGGGGGATACCTTC. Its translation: CASSPRGAGDTF.

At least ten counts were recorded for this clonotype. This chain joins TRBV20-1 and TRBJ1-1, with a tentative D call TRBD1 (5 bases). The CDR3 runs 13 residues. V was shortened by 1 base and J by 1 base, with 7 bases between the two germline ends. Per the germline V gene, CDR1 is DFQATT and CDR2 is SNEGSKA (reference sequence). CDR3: CSARATGNTEAFF. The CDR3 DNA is TGCAGTGCTAGAGCTACAGGGAACACTGAAGCTTTCTTT.

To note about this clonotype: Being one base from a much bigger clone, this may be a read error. The CDR3 reads CASSLINDQFF. The CDR3 DNA reads TGTGCCAGCAGCTTAATCAATGATCAGTTCTTC. V gene TRBV7-9 combines with J gene TRBJ2-1; D remains ambiguous. Germline V gene data show CDR1 as SEHNR and CDR2 as FQNEAQ (reference sequence). The CDR3 runs to 11 residues.

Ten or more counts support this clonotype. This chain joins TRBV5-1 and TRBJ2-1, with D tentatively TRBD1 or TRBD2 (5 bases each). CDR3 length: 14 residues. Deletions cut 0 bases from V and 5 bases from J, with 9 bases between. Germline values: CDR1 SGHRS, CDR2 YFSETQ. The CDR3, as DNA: TGCGCCAGCAGCTTGGGAGGGGATAACAATGAGCAGTTCTTC. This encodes CASSLGGDNNEQFF.

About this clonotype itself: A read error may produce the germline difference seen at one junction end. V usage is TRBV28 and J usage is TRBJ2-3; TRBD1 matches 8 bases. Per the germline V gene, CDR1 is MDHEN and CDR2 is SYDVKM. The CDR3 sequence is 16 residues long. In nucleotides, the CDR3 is TGTGGCAGCAGCCGAGGCGTGACAGGGGTTACAGATACGCAGTATTTT. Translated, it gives CGSSRGVTGVTDTQYF.

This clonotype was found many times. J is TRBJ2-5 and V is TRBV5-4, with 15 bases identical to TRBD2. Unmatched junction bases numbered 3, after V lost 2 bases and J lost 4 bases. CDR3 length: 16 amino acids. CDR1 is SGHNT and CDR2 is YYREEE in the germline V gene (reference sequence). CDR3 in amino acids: CASSFGTSGGTETQYF. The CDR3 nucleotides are TGTGCCAGCAGCTTCGGGACTAGCGGGGGGACAGAGACCCAGTACTTC.

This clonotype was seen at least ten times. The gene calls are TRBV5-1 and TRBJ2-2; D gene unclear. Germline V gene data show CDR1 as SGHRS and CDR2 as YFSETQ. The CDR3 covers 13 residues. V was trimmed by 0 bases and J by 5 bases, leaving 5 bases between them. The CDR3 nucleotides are TGCGCCAGCAGCTTGGGAGTTACCGGGGAGCTGTTTTTT. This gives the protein CASSLGVTGELFF.

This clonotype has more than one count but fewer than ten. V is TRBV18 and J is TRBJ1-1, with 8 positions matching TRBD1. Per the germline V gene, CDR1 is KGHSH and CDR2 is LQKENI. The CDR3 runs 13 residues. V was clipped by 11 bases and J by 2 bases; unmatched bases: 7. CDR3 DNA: TGTGCCGGTTCGGGACAGGCTAACACTGAAGCTTTCTTT. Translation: CAGSGQANTEAFF. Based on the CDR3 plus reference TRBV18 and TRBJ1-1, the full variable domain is NAGVMQNPRHLVRRRGQEARLRCSPMKGHSHVYWYRQLPEEGLKFMVYLQKENIIDESGMPKERFSAEFPKEGPSILRIQQVVRGDSAAYFCAGSGQANTEAFFGQGTRLTVV.

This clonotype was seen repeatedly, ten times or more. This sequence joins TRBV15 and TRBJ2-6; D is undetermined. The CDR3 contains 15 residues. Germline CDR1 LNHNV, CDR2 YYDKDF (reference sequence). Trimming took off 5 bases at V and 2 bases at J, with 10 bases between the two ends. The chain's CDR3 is CATSQVSTGANVLTF. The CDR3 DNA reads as TGTGCCACCAGCCAAGTGAGCACTGGGGCCAACGTCCTGACTTTC.

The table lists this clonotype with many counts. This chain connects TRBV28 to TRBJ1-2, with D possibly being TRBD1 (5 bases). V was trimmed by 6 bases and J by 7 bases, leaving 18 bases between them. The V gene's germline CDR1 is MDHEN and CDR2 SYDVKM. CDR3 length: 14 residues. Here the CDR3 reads CASRGLGESSGYTF. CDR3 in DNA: TGTGCCAGCAGGGGACTAGGGGAGTCCTCTGGCTACACCTTC.

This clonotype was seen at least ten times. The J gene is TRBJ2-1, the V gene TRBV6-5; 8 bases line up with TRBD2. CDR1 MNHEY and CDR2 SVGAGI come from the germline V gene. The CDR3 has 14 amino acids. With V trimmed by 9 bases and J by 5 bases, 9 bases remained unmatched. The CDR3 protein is CASESGGSDNEQFF. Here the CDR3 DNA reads TGTGCCAGTGAGAGCGGGGGCAGTGACAATGAGCAGTTCTTC.

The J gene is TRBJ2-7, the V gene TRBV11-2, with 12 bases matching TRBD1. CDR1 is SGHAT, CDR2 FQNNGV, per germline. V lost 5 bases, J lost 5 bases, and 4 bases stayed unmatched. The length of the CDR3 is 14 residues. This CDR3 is CASSQGQGADEQYF. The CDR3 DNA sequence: TGTGCCAGCAGCCAGGGACAGGGGGCGGACGAGCAGTACTTC.

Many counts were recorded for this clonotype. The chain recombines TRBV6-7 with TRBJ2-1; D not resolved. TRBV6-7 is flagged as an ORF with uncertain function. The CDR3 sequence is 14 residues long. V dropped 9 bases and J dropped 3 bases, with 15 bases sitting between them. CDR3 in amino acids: CASGMGYYYNEQFF. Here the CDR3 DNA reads TGTGCCAGTGGGATGGGCTATTACTACAATGAGCAGTTCTTC.

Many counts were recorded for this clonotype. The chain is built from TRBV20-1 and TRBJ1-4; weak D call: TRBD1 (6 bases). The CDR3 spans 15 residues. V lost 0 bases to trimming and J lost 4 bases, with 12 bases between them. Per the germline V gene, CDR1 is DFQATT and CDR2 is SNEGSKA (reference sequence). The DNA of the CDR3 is TGCAGTGCTAGAGATTGGACAGCAAGTAATGAAAAACTGTTTTTT. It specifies CSARDWTASNEKLFF.

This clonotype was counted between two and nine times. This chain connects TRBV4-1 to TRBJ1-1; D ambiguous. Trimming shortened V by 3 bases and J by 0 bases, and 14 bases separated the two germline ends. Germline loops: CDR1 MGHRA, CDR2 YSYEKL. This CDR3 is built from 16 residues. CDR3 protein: CASSQSYGRMNTEAFF. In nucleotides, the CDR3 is TGCGCCAGCAGCCAGTCCTATGGGAGGATGAACACTGAAGCTTTCTTT.

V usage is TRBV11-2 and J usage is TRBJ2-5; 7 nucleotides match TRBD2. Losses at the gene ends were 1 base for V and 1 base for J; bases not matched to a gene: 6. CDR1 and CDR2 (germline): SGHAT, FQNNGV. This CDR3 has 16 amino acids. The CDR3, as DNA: TGTGCCAGCAGCTTAGGAGCGGGGATAATCCAAGAGACCCAGTACTTC. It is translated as CASSLGAGIIQETQYF.